This is a list of T cell receptor beta chains from one sample in a study of memory CD8 T cells in hepatitis C reinfection. Method: immunoSEQ multiplex PCR; TCRdb's copy keeps in-frame clones and lacks some. The sample lists some 46,000 clones; nearly 90% were seen once. Sequencing was performed on naive CD8+ T cells sorted from blood. These receptor sequences come from a man aged 18 to 29 with hepatitis C virus infection. Both conserved end residues are part of each CDR3. The D gene is left open where the match is weak. Clone size is stated in some rows and not others, as once, few, many or a class when expanded.

D gene: TRBD2; V gene: TRBV7-6; clone size: once; J gene: TRBJ2-1; CDR3 protein: CASSFQGLAGEEQFF; CDR3 DNA: TGTGCCAGCAGCTTCCAAGGACTAGCGGGGGAAGAGCAGTTCTTC
D gene: TRBD1; V gene: TRBV2; clone size: once; J gene: TRBJ1-2; CDR3 protein: CASSETKQGQVYGYTF; CDR3 DNA: TGTGCCAGCAGTGAAACGAAACAGGGGCAGGTCTATGGCTACACCTTC
D gene: TRBD2; V gene: TRBV27; clone size: -; J gene: TRBJ2-1; CDR3 protein: CATRGGGRYNEQFF; CDR3 DNA: TGTGCCACCCGAGGAGGCGGGAGGTACAATGAGCAGTTCTTC
D gene: TRBD1; V gene: TRBV28; clone size: -; J gene: TRBJ2-7; CDR3 protein: CASSFRDRAPYEQYF; CDR3 DNA: TGTGCCAGCAGTTTTCGGGACAGGGCCCCCTACGAGCAGTACTTC
D gene: -; V gene: TRBV6-5; clone size: -; J gene: TRBJ2-1; CDR3 protein: CASSYFVSSYNEQFF; CDR3 DNA: TGTGCCAGCAGTTACTTCGTGAGCTCCTACAATGAGCAGTTCTTC
D gene: TRBD1; V gene: TRBV5-5; clone size: -; J gene: TRBJ2-1; CDR3 protein: CASRVYRGHNEQFF; CDR3 DNA: TGTGCCAGCAGGGTTTACAGGGGCCACAATGAGCAGTTCTTC
D gene: TRBD1; V gene: TRBV5-4; clone size: few; J gene: TRBJ2-5; CDR3 protein: CASSPGQGEFQETQYF; CDR3 DNA: TGTGCCAGCAGCCCGGGACAGGGCGAGTTCCAAGAGACCCAGTACTTC
D gene: -; V gene: TRBV29-1; clone size: once; J gene: TRBJ2-3; CDR3 protein: CSIRDTYTQYF; CDR3 DNA: TGCAGCATACGGGACACCTATACGCAGTATTTT
D gene: TRBD1; V gene: TRBV4-1; clone size: -; J gene: TRBJ1-6; CDR3 protein: CASSQEGQGYNSPLHF; CDR3 DNA: TGCGCCAGCAGCCAAGAGGGACAGGGTTACAATTCACCCCTCCACTTT
D gene: TRBD2; V gene: TRBV5-1; clone size: -; J gene: TRBJ2-7; CDR3 protein: CASSAGLAGEYEQYF; CDR3 DNA: TGCGCCAGCAGCGCCGGACTAGCGGGGGAGTACGAGCAGTACTTC
D gene: -; V gene: TRBV12-5; clone size: -; J gene: TRBJ2-2; CDR3 protein: CASGSFGELFF; CDR3 DNA: TGTGCTAGTGGTTCGTTCGGGGAGCTGTTTTTT
D gene: -; V gene: TRBV4-1; clone size: -; J gene: TRBJ1-1; CDR3 protein: CASSLRDTLMNTEAFF; CDR3 DNA: TGCGCCAGCAGCCTCCGGGACACCCTAATGAACACTGAAGCTTTCTTT
D gene: TRBD2; V gene: TRBV4-1; clone size: -; J gene: TRBJ2-1; CDR3 protein: CASSLGGGPSYNEQFF; CDR3 DNA: TGCGCCAGCAGCCTCGGGGGGGGACCCTCCTACAATGAGCAGTTCTTC
D gene: -; V gene: TRBV7-8; clone size: -; J gene: TRBJ1-1; CDR3 protein: CASSLDSMNTEAFF; CDR3 DNA: TGTGCCAGCAGCTTAGACAGCATGAACACTGAAGCTTTCTTT
D gene: -; V gene: TRBV19; clone size: -; J gene: TRBJ2-1; CDR3 protein: CASSIGTPGVNEQFF; CDR3 DNA: TGTGCCAGTAGTATAGGGACTCCCGGGGTCAATGAGCAGTTCTTC
D gene: -; V gene: TRBV13; clone size: -; J gene: TRBJ2-3; CDR3 protein: CASSLITDTQYF; CDR3 DNA: TGTGCCAGCAGCCTAATCACAGATACGCAGTATTTT
D gene: TRBD2; V gene: TRBV27; clone size: -; J gene: TRBJ2-3; CDR3 protein: CASSLLETSGGTDTQYF; CDR3 DNA: TGTGCCAGCAGTTTACTCGAAACTAGCGGGGGCACAGATACGCAGTATTTT
D gene: -; V gene: TRBV11-2; clone size: -; J gene: TRBJ2-2; CDR3 protein: CASSLGVSYTGELFF; CDR3 DNA: TGTGCCAGCAGCTTAGGTGTCAGTTACACCGGGGAGCTGTTTTTT
D gene: TRBD1; V gene: TRBV5-3; clone size: -; J gene: TRBJ1-1; CDR3 protein: CARRRQGVEAFF; CDR3 DNA: TGTGCCAGAAGGCGACAGGGTGTGGAAGCTTTCTTT
D gene: TRBD1; V gene: TRBV6-5; clone size: once; J gene: TRBJ2-5; CDR3 protein: CASRLGQGELGTQYF; CDR3 DNA: TGTGCCAGCAGGCTGGGACAGGGAGAGTTAGGGACCCAGTACTTC
D gene: TRBD1; V gene: TRBV2; clone size: -; J gene: TRBJ2-7; CDR3 protein: CASTGTGSYEQYF; CDR3 DNA: TGTGCCAGCACCGGGACAGGGAGCTACGAGCAGTACTTC
D gene: -; V gene: TRBV5-1; clone size: once; J gene: TRBJ2-2; CDR3 protein: CASSFGVGGAGAGELFF; CDR3 DNA: TGCGCCAGCAGCTTTGGTGTGGGCGGAGCCGGGGCCGGGGAGCTGTTTTTT
D gene: -; V gene: TRBV21-1; clone size: -; J gene: TRBJ2-3; CDR3 protein: CASSKALGSAPEERFTDTQYF; CDR3 DNA: TGTGCCAGCAGCAAAGCGCTCGGTAGCGCCCCAGAAGAGAGATTCACAGATACGCAGTATTTT
D gene: -; V gene: TRBV18; clone size: once; J gene: TRBJ1-4; CDR3 protein: CASSPTDSPEKLFF; CDR3 DNA: TGTGCCAGCTCACCGACAGATTCCCCTGAAAAACTGTTTTTT
D gene: TRBD1; V gene: TRBV6-4; clone size: -; J gene: TRBJ2-4; CDR3 protein: CASSDGQGKNIQYF; CDR3 DNA: TGTGCCAGCAGTGACGGACAGGGGAAAAACATTCAGTACTTC
D gene: TRBD1; V gene: TRBV28; clone size: -; J gene: TRBJ1-2; CDR3 protein: CASSSPSDRGKGYGYTF; CDR3 DNA: TGTGCCAGCAGTTCCCCCTCCGACAGGGGAAAGGGGTATGGCTACACCTTC
D gene: TRBD1; V gene: TRBV4-1; clone size: -; J gene: TRBJ2-7; CDR3 protein: CASSQAGRGPPEQYF; CDR3 DNA: TGCGCCAGCAGCCAAGCGGGCAGGGGGCCCCCCGAGCAGTACTTC
D gene: -; V gene: TRBV5-1; clone size: -; J gene: TRBJ2-7; CDR3 protein: CASSTTWDPQGFYEQYF; CDR3 DNA: TGCGCCAGCAGCACGACATGGGACCCCCAGGGGTTCTACGAGCAGTACTTC
D gene: -; V gene: TRBV28; clone size: -; J gene: TRBJ2-7; CDR3 protein: CASSSSVEQYF; CDR3 DNA: TGTGCCAGCAGTTCCTCCGTGGAGCAGTACTTC
D gene: TRBD2; V gene: TRBV4-1; clone size: few; J gene: TRBJ2-7; CDR3 protein: CASSRGTSGGSYEQYF; CDR3 DNA: TGCGCCAGCAGCCGGGGGACTAGCGGGGGCTCCTACGAGCAGTACTTC
D gene: TRBD2; V gene: TRBV2; clone size: -; J gene: TRBJ2-2; CDR3 protein: CASSTGTSGRGNTGELFF; CDR3 DNA: TGTGCCAGCAGTACAGGGACTAGCGGGAGGGGGAACACCGGGGAGCTGTTTTTT
D gene: TRBD1; V gene: TRBV28; clone size: -; J gene: TRBJ2-7; CDR3 protein: CASSLWGQGDEQYF; CDR3 DNA: TGTGCCAGCAGTTTATGGGGACAGGGGGACGAGCAGTACTTC
D gene: -; V gene: TRBV27; clone size: -; J gene: TRBJ1-2; CDR3 protein: CASSAQGSGYTF; CDR3 DNA: TGTGCCAGCAGTGCACAGGGTTCTGGCTACACCTTC
D gene: -; V gene: TRBV27; clone size: -; J gene: TRBJ2-1; CDR3 protein: CASSYLGGNEQFF; CDR3 DNA: TGTGCCAGTAGTTACTTGGGGGGCAATGAGCAGTTCTTC
D gene: TRBD1; V gene: TRBV7-8; clone size: -; J gene: TRBJ2-7; CDR3 protein: CASSPGDRGRDEQYF; CDR3 DNA: TGTGCCAGCAGCCCAGGTGACAGGGGACGGGACGAGCAGTACTTC
D gene: -; V gene: TRBV4-1; clone size: -; J gene: TRBJ2-3; CDR3 protein: CASSQEHRVTDAQYF; CDR3 DNA: TGCGCCAGCAGCCAAGAACACAGGGTAACAGATGCGCAGTATTTT
D gene: -; V gene: TRBV5-5; clone size: -; J gene: TRBJ1-2; CDR3 protein: CASSLGGGGYTF; CDR3 DNA: TGTGCCAGCAGCTTGGGCGGAGGGGGCTACACCTTC
D gene: TRBD1; V gene: TRBV28; clone size: -; J gene: TRBJ1-2; CDR3 protein: CASSSDRVDGYTF; CDR3 DNA: TGTGCCAGCAGTTCGGACAGGGTAGATGGCTACACCTTC
D gene: -; V gene: TRBV7-9; clone size: -; J gene: TRBJ1-2; CDR3 protein: CASSPTRQNYGYTF; CDR3 DNA: TGTGCCAGCAGCCCTACAAGACAGAACTATGGCTACACCTTC
D gene: -; V gene: TRBV6-5; clone size: -; J gene: TRBJ2-4; CDR3 protein: CASRADSKNIQYF; CDR3 DNA: TGTGCCAGCAGGGCGGACAGCAAAAACATTCAGTACTTC
D gene: TRBD1; V gene: TRBV25-1; clone size: -; J gene: TRBJ2-7; CDR3 protein: CASTPGTGDYHEQYF; CDR3 DNA: TGTGCCAGCACTCCTGGGACAGGGGATTACCACGAGCAGTACTTC
D gene: -; V gene: TRBV6-5; clone size: -; J gene: TRBJ1-6; CDR3 protein: CASSPQGPNSPLHF; CDR3 DNA: TGTGCCAGCAGTCCACAGGGTCCTAATTCACCCCTCCACTTT
D gene: TRBD2; V gene: TRBV5-1; clone size: -; J gene: TRBJ2-1; CDR3 protein: CASSPGLVIDEQFF; CDR3 DNA: TGCGCCAGCAGCCCGGGACTAGTGATCGATGAGCAGTTCTTC
D gene: -; V gene: TRBV6-6; clone size: -; J gene: TRBJ2-5; CDR3 protein: CASSLLDRFETQYF; CDR3 DNA: TGTGCCAGCAGTCTCCTAGACAGATTTGAGACCCAGTACTTC
D gene: TRBD1; V gene: TRBV30; clone size: -; J gene: TRBJ1-4; CDR3 protein: CAWQGTEDEKLFF; CDR3 DNA: TGTGCCTGGCAGGGGACAGAAGATGAAAAACTGTTTTTT
D gene: -; V gene: TRBV19; clone size: -; J gene: TRBJ2-7; CDR3 protein: CASSMRNEQYF; CDR3 DNA: TGTGCCAGTAGTATGAGGAACGAGCAGTACTTC
D gene: TRBD1; V gene: TRBV19; clone size: -; J gene: TRBJ2-7; CDR3 protein: CASSAGTGGSYEQYF; CDR3 DNA: TGTGCCAGCTCTGCCGGGACAGGGGGATCCTACGAGCAGTACTTC
D gene: -; V gene: TRBV27; clone size: -; J gene: TRBJ1-6; CDR3 protein: CASSVSLSSYNSPLHF; CDR3 DNA: TGTGCCAGCAGTGTCTCATTGAGCTCCTATAATTCACCCCTCCACTTT
D gene: -; V gene: TRBV27; clone size: -; J gene: TRBJ1-1; CDR3 protein: CASSPGGLNTEAFF; CDR3 DNA: TGTGCCAGCTCACCGGGGGGACTGAACACTGAAGCTTTCTTT
D gene: -; V gene: TRBV5-1; clone size: -; J gene: TRBJ1-1; CDR3 protein: CASSLRGGNTEAFF; CDR3 DNA: TGCGCCAGCAGCTTGAGAGGGGGAAACACTGAAGCTTTCTTT
D gene: -; V gene: TRBV7-9; clone size: -; J gene: TRBJ1-2; CDR3 protein: CASSPGEGPRGYTF; CDR3 DNA: TGTGCCAGCAGCCCTGGGGAGGGACCTCGGGGCTACACCTTC
D gene: TRBD1; V gene: TRBV5-1; clone size: -; J gene: TRBJ2-7; CDR3 protein: CASSHGTGSSYEQYF; CDR3 DNA: TGCGCCAGCAGCCACGGGACAGGGAGCTCCTACGAGCAGTACTTC
D gene: -; V gene: TRBV5-4; clone size: -; J gene: TRBJ2-3; CDR3 protein: CASSLTPDTQYF; CDR3 DNA: TGTGCCAGCAGCCTTACACCCGATACGCAGTATTTT
D gene: -; V gene: TRBV7-9; clone size: -; J gene: TRBJ2-7; CDR3 protein: CASSRTLDRSEQYF; CDR3 DNA: TGTGCCAGCAGCCGAACCCTGGACAGATCCGAGCAGTACTTC
D gene: TRBD1; V gene: TRBV14; clone size: -; J gene: TRBJ2-1; CDR3 protein: CASSQVHQGAYNEQFF; CDR3 DNA: TGTGCCAGCAGCCAAGTTCATCAGGGGGCTTACAATGAGCAGTTCTTC
D gene: -; V gene: TRBV28; clone size: -; J gene: TRBJ2-7; CDR3 protein: CASSLQGFYEQYF; CDR3 DNA: TGTGCCAGCAGCCTCCAGGGGTTCTACGAGCAGTACTTC
D gene: TRBD1; V gene: TRBV7-9; clone size: -; J gene: TRBJ1-4; CDR3 protein: CASSLSTGGRTNEKLFF; CDR3 DNA: TGTGCCAGCAGCTTATCTACAGGGGGGAGAACTAATGAAAAACTGTTTTTT
D gene: TRBD1; V gene: TRBV5-1; clone size: once; J gene: TRBJ2-7; CDR3 protein: CASSSGTGPYEQYF; CDR3 DNA: TGCGCCAGCAGCTCCGGGACAGGTCCCTACGAGCAGTACTTC